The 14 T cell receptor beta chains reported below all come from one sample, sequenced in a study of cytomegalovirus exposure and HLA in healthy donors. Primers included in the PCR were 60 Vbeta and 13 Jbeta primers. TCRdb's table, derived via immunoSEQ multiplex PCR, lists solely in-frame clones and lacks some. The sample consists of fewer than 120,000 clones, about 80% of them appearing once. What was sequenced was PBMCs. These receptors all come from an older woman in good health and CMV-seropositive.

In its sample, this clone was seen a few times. The CDR3 region has the DNA TGTGCCATCAATGGACAGGGAGCATCTGGCTACACCTTC. Amino acids: CAINGQGASGYTF. V usage is TRBV10-3 and J usage is TRBJ1-2; 8 bases are shared with TRBD1. This CDR3 comprises 13 residues. Germline V gene sequence: CDR1 ENHRY, CDR2 SYGVKD. V gave up 7 bases and J gave up 7 bases; unmatched junction bases: 8.

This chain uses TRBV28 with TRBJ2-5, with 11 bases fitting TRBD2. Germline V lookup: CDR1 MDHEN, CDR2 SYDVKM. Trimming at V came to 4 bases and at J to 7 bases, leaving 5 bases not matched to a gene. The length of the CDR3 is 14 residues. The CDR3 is CASSWAGTSGTQYF. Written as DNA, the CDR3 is TGTGCCAGCAGTTGGGCCGGGACTAGCGGGACCCAGTACTTC.

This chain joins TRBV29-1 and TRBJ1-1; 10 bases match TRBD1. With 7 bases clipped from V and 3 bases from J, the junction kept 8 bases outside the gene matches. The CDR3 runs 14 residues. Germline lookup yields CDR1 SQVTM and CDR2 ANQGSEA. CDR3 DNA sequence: TGCAGCGCCTTTCCCGGGACAGGGGACACTGAAGCTTTCTTT. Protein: CSAFPGTGDTEAFF.

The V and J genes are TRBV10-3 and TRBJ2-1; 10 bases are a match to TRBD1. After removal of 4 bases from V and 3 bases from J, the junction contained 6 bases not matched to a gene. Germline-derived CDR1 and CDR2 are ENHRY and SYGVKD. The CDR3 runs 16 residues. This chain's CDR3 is CAISVKGTGDYNEQFF. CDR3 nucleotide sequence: TGTGCCATCAGTGTTAAGGGGACAGGGGACTACAATGAGCAGTTCTTC.

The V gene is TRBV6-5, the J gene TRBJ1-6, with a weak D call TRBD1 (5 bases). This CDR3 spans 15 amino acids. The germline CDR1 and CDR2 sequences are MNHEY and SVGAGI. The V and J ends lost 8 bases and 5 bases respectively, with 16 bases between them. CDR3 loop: CASARAIQDNSPLHF. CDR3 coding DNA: TGTGCCAGCGCCAGGGCTATCCAAGATAATTCACCCCTCCACTTT.

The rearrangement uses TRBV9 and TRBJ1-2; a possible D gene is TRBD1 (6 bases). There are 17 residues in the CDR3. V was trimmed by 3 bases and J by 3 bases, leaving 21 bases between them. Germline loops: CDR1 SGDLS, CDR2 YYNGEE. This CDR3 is CASSAGAGEGGHYGYTF. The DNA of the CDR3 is TGTGCCAGCAGCGCAGGGGCAGGGGAGGGTGGGCACTATGGCTACACCTTC.

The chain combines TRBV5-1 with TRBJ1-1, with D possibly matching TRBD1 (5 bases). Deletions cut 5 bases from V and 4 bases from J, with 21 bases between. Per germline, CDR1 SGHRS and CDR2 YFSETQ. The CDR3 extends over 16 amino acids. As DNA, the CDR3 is TGCGCCAGCAGTAGAGACAGCGTCCCCATGGGCACTGAAGCTTTCTTT. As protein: CASSRDSVPMGTEAFF.

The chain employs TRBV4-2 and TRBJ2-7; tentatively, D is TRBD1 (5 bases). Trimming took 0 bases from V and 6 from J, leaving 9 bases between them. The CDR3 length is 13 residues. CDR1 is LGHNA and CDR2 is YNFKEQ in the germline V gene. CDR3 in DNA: TGTGCCAGCAGCCAAGATGGGGCGAGCGAGCAGTACTTC. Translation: CASSQDGASEQYF.

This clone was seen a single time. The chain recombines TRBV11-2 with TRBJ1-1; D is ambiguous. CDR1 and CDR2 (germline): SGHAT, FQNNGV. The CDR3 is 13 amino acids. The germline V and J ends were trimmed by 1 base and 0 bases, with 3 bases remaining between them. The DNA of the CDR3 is TGTGCCAGCAGCTTAGTTATGAACACTGAAGCTTTCTTT. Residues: CASSLVMNTEAFF.

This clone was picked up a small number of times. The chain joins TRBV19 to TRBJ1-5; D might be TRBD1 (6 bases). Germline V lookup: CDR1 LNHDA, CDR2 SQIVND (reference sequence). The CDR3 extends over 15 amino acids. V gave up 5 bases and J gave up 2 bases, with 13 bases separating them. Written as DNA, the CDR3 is TGTGCCAGTAGTGTAAACCAGGGGCGCAATCAGCCCCAGCATTTT. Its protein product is CASSVNQGRNQPQHF.

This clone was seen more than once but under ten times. CDR3 bases: TGTGCCAGCAGCTTAGGAGCGAGCAATCAGCCCCAGCATTTT. This encodes CASSLGASNQPQHF. This chain links TRBV11-2 with TRBJ1-5; D is ambiguous. The CDR3 runs 14 residues. Trimming took off 1 base at V and 1 base at J, with 5 bases between the two ends. Per the germline V gene, CDR1 is SGHAT and CDR2 is FQNNGV.

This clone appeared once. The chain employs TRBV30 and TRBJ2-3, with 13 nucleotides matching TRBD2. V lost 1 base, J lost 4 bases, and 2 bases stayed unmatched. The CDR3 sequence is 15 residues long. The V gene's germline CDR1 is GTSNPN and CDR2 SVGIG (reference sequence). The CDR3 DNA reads TGTGCCTGGAGTGGACTAGCGGGAGGATCAGATACGCAGTATTTT. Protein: CAWSGLAGGSDTQYF.

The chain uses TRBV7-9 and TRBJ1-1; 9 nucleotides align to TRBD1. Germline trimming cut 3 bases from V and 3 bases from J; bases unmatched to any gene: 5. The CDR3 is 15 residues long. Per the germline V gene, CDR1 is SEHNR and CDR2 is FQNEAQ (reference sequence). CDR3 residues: CASSLTGGWDTEAFF. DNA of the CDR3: TGTGCCAGCAGCTTGACAGGGGGTTGGGACACTGAAGCTTTCTTT.

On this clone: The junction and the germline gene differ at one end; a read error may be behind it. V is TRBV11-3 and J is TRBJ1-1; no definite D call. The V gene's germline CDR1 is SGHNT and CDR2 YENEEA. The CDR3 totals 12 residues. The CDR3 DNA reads TGTGTCAGCAGCCATACCGGGGCTGAAGCTTTCTTT. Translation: CVSSHTGAEAFF.